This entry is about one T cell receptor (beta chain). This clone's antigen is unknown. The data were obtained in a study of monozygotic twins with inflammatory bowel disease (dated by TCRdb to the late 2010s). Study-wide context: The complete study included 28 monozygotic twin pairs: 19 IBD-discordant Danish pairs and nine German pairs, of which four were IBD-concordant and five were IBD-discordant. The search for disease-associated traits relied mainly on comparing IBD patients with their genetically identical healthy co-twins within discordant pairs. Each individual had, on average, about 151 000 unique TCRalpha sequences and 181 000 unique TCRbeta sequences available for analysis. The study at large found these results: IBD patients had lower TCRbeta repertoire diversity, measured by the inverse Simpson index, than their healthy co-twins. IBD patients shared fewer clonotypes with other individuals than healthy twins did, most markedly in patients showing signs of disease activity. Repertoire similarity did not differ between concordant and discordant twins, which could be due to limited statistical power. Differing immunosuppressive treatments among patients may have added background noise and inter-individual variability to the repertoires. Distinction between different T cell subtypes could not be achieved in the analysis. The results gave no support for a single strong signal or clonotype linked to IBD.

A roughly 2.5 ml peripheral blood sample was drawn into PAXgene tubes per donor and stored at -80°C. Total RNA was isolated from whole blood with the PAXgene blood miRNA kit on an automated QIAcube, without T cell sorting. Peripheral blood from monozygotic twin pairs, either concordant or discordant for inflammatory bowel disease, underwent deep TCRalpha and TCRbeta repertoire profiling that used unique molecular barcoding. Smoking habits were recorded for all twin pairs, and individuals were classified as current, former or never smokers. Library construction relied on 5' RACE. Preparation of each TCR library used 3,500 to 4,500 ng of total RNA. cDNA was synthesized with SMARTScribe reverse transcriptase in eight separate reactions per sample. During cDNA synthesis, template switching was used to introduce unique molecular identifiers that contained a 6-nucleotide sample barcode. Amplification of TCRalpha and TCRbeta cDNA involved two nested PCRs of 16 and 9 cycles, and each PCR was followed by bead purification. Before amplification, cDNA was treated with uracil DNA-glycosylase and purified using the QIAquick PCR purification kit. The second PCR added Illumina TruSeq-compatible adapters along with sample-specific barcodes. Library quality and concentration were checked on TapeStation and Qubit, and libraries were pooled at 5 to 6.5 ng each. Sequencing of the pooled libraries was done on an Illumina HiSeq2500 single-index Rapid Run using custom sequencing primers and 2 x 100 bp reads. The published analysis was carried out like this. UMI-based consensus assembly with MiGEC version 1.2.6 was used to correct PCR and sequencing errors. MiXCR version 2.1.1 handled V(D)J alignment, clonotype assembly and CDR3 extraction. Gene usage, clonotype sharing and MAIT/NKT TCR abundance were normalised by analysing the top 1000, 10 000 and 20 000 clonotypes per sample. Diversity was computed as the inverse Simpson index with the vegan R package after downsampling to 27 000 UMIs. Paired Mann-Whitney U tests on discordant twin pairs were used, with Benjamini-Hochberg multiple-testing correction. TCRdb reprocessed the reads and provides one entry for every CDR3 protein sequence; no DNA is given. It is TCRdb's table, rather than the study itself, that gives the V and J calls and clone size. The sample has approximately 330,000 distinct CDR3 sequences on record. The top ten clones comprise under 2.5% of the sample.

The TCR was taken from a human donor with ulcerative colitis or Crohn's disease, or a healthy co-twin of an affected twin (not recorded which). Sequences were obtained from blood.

The CDR3 in this case is CASSLEAPRRFDEQFF. The rearrangement joined TRBV7-8 to TRBJ2-1; the TCRdb D gene call, TRBD2, has no DNA to confirm it. The germline V gene supplies CDR1 SGHVS and CDR2 FQNEAQ. The CDR3 starts with the cysteine, ends with the phenylalanine, and has 16 residues. The entry carries no DNA sequence.